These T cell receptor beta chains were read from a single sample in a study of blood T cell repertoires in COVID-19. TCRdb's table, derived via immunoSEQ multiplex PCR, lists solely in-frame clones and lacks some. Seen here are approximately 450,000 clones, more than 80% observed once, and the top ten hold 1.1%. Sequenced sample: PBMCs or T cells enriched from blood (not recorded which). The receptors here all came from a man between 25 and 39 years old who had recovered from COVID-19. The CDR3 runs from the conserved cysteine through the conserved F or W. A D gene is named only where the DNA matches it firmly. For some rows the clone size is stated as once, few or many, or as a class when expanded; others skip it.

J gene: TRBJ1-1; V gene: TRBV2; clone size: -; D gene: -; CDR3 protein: CASRKTLNTEAFF; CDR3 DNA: TGTGCCAGCAGAAAGACACTGAACACTGAAGCTTTCTTT
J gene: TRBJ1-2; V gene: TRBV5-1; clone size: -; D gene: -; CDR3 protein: CASTPSRDFYGYTF; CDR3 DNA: TGCGCCAGCACCCCGTCGCGCGATTTCTATGGCTACACCTTC
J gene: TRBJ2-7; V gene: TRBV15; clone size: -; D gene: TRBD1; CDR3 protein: CATSNPGQRNYEQYF; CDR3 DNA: TGTGCCACCAGCAATCCGGGACAGAGAAACTACGAGCAGTACTTC
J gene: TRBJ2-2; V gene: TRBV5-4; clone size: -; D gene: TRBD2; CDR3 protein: CASSLGLAGSGAGELFF; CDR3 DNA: TGTGCCAGCAGCTTAGGACTAGCTGGATCGGGCGCCGGGGAGCTGTTTTTT
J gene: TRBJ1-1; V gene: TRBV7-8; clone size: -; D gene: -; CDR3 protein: CASSDQRGIESEAFF; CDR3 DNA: TGTGCCAGCAGCGATCAGCGGGGGATCGAATCTGAAGCTTTCTTT
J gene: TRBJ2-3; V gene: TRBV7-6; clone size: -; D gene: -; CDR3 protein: CASSGGDTQYF; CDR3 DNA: TGTGCCAGCAGTGGGGGGGATACGCAGTATTTT
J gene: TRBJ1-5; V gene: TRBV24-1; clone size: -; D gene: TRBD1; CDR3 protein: CATSDAGTVQPQHF; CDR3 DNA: TGTGCCACCAGTGACGCTGGGACAGTTCAGCCCCAGCATTTT
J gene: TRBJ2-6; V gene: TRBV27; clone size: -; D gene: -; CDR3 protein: CASSFWSGANVLTF; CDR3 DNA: TGTGCCAGCAGTTTTTGGAGCGGGGCCAACGTCCTGACTTTC
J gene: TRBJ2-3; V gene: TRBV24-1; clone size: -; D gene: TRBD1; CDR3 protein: CATSDNIKGATDTQYF; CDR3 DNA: TGTGCCACCAGTGATAACATAAAGGGGGCAACAGATACGCAGTATTTT
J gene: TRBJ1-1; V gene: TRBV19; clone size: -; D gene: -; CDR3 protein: CASIPSGVYVTEAFF; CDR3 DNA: TGTGCCAGTATCCCGTCCGGGGTTTATGTCACTGAAGCTTTCTTT
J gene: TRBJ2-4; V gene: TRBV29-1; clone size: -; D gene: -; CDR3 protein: CSVVVNIQYF; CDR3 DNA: TGCAGCGTTGTAGTGAACATTCAGTACTTC
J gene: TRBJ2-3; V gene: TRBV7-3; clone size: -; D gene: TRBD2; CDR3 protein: CASSPLLAVTDTQYF; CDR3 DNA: TGTGCCAGCAGCCCCCTACTAGCGGTCACAGATACGCAGTATTTT
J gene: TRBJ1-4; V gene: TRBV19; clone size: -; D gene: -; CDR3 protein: CASSANEKLFF; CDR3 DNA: TGTGCCAGTAGCGCGAATGAAAAACTGTTTTTT
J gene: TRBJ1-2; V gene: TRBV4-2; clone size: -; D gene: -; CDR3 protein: CASSQESRVGYTF; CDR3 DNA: TGTGCCAGCAGCCAAGAGTCTCGTGTGGGCTACACCTTC
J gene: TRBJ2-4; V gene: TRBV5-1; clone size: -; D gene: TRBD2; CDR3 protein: CASSLDSGNNIQYF; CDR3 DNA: TGCGCCAGCAGCTTGGATAGCGGGAATAACATTCAGTACTTC
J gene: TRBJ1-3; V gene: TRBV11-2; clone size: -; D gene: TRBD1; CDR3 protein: CASSALRGPGNTIYF; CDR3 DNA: TGTGCCAGCAGCGCGCTCAGGGGGCCTGGAAACACCATATATTTT
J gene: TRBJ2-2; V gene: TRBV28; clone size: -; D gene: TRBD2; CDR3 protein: CASRKTSGRTGELFF; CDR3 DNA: TGTGCCAGCAGGAAAACTAGCGGGAGGACCGGGGAGCTGTTTTTT
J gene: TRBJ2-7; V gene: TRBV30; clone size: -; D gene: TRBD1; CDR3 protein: CAWSPGGAYEQYF; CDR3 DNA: TGTGCCTGGAGCCCAGGGGGCGCGTACGAGCAGTACTTC
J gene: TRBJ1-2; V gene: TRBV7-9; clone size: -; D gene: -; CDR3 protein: CASSSKAGDLGGYTF; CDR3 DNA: TGTGCCAGCAGTTCCAAGGCGGGCGACCTGGGTGGCTACACCTTC
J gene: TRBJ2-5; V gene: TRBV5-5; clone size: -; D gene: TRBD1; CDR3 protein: CASRLGTGKETQYF; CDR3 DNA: TGTGCCAGCAGGCTCGGGACAGGGAAAGAGACCCAGTACTTC
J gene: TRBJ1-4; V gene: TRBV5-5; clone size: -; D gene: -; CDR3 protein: CASSVGGFSEKLFF; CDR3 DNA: TGTGCCAGCAGCGTTGGGGGGTTCAGCGAAAAACTGTTTTTT
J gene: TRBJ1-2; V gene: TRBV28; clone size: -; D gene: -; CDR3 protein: CASSLDRPYGYTF; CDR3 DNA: TGTGCCAGCAGCCTTGACAGGCCGTATGGCTACACCTTC
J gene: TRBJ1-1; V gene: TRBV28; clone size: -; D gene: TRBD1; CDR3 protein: CASSPTQGKKTEAFF; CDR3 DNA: TGTGCCAGCAGTCCGACACAGGGGAAAAAGACTGAAGCTTTCTTT
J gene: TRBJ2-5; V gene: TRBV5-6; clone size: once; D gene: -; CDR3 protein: CASSLRSGEYQETQYF; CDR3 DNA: TGTGCCAGCAGCTTGCGAAGCGGAGAGTACCAAGAGACCCAGTACTTC
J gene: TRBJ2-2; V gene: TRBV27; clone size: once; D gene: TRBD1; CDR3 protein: CASEGASGTGELFF; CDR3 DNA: TGTGCCAGCGAGGGGGCATCTGGCACCGGGGAGCTGTTTTTT
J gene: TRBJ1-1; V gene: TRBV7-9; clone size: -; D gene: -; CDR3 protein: CASSRFENEAFF; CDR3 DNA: TGTGCCAGCAGCCGATTTGAGAATGAAGCTTTCTTT
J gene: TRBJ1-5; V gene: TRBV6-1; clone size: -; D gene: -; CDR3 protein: CASSEPQGRQPQHF; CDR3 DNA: TGTGCCAGCAGTGAACCTCAGGGAAGACAGCCCCAGCATTTT
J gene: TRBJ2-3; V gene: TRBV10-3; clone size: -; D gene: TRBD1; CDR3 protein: CAISSGQGGLTDTQYF; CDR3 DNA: TGTGCCATCAGTTCCGGACAGGGAGGTTTAACAGATACGCAGTATTTT
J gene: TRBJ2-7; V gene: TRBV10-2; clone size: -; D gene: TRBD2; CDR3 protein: CASRYTSVGEQYF; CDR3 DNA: TGCGCCAGCAGGTATACTAGCGTTGGCGAGCAGTACTTC
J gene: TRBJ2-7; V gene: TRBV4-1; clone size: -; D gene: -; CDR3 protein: CASSQDIGPPTYFYEQYF; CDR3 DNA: TGCGCCAGCAGCCAAGATATTGGGCCACCTACGTATTTCTACGAGCAGTACTTC
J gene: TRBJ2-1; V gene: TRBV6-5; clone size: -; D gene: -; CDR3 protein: CASSSTGATYNEQFF; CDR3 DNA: TGTGCCAGCAGTTCAACAGGCGCAACCTACAATGAGCAGTTCTTC
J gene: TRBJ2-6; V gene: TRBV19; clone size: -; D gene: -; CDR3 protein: CASSLSTLSGANVLTF; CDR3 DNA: TGTGCCAGTAGTTTATCTACCCTTTCTGGGGCCAACGTCCTGACTTTC
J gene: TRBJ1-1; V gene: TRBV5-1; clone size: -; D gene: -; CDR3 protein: CASSSGLMAFF; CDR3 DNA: TGCGCCAGCAGTTCGGGACTCATGGCTTTCTTT
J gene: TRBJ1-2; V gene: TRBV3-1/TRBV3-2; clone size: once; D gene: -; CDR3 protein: CASSHSNYGYTF; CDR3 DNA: TGTGCCAGCAGCCATAGTAACTATGGCTACACCTTC
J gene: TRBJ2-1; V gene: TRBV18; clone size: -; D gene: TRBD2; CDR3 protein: CASSPPGILAGDYNEQFF; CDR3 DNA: TGTGCCAGCTCACCACCGGGGATTTTAGCGGGAGATTACAATGAGCAGTTCTTC
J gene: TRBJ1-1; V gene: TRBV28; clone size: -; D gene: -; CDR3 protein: CASSLVRENTEAFF; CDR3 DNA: TGTGCCAGCAGTTTAGTACGGGAGAACACTGAAGCTTTCTTT